These 21 T cell receptor beta chains share one sample of origin, sequenced in a study of T cell changes during pregnancy in multiple sclerosis. Clones were read by immunoSEQ multiplex PCR, and TCRdb kept only the in-frame ones, dropping some. The sample has 35,000 to 45,000 clones; about 90% are singletons. The sequenced sample was CD4+ T cells from peripheral blood mononuclear cells, obtained after pregnancy. The receptors stem from a female donor with multiple sclerosis, enrolled in a pregnancy study.

The rearrangement joins TRBV5-4 to TRBJ2-5; 10 positions agree with TRBD2. The J segment lost 6 bases and the V segment lost 3 bases, leaving 14 bases of the junction unmatched. Germline V gene lookup returns CDR1 SGHNT and CDR2 YYREEE (reference sequence). The CDR3 has 17 amino acids. DNA for the CDR3: TGTGCCAGCAGCTCCCTTGATAGTAGCGGGGGGCAGAAGACCCAGTACTTC. Protein: CASSSLDSSGGQKTQYF.

This clone showed up just once. V gene TRBV21-1 combines with J gene TRBJ2-3; the D segment call TRBD2 is taken from the table without a DNA check. TRBV21-1 is reported as a pseudogene. The CDR3 has 16 amino acids. Written as DNA, the CDR3 is TGTGCCAGCAGCAAAACTATAACATTGAGCACAGATACGCAGTATTTT. The encoded protein is CASSKTITLSTDTQYF.

The chain links TRBV7-9 to TRBJ2-3; no clear D. CDR3 length: 13 amino acids. V lost 4 bases and J lost 4, with 9 bases in between. Germline V gives CDR1 SEHNR, CDR2 FQNEAQ (reference sequence). The DNA for the CDR3 is TGTGCCAGCAGCTACGTGAGCGCAGATACGCAGTATTTT. This codes for CASSYVSADTQYF.

About this clone: Distinct nucleotide sequences in the sample also encode this CDR3. This rearrangement joins TRBV4-1 to TRBJ2-1, with TRBD2 identical over 14 bases. CDR1 is MGHRA and CDR2 is YSYEKL in the germline V gene. This CDR3 has 15 residues. V lost 8 bases, J lost 5 bases, and 5 bases stayed unmatched. CDR3 nucleotide sequence: TGCGCCAGCCGAGCGGGACTAGCGGGGGACAATGAGCAGTTCTTC. Protein product: CASRAGLAGDNEQFF.

The gene calls are TRBV9 and TRBJ2-5; TRBD1 might be the D (6 bases). Trimming removed 0 bases at V and 1 base at J, with 10 bases between. In germline, CDR1 is SGDLS, CDR2 YYNGEE. The CDR3 has 15 amino acids. CDR3 nucleotides: TGTGCCAGCAGCGTAGCCTCAGGGGTCCAAGAGACCCAGTACTTC. Protein sequence: CASSVASGVQETQYF.

The chain couples TRBV9 to TRBJ2-7; 8 nucleotides agree with TRBD1. This CDR3 region has 15 residues. The ends lost 3 bases at V and 0 bases at J; junction bases unmatched: 5. Per the germline V gene, CDR1 is SGDLS and CDR2 is YYNGEE. CDR3 amino acids: CASSAQGASSYEQYF. As DNA, the CDR3 is TGTGCCAGCAGCGCGCAGGGGGCGAGCTCCTACGAGCAGTACTTC.

The chain carries TRBV4-3 and TRBJ2-5, with D possibly matching TRBD2 (6 bases). The CDR3 sequence is 13 residues long. The germline V gene encodes CDR1 LGHNA and CDR2 YSLEER. V lost 6 bases and J 5 bases, leaving 13 bases between the germline ends. As DNA, the CDR3 is TGCGCCAGCAGTCGGGACTCCCGTGAGACCCAGTACTTC. Its protein product is CASSRDSRETQYF.

The V call is TRBV6-5, the J call TRBJ1-1; TRBD1 matches at 7 bases. The V and J ends lost 6 bases and 0 bases, in that order; junction bases with no gene match: 4. The CDR3 sequence is 14 residues long. Germline V gene lookup returns CDR1 MNHEY and CDR2 SVGAGI. This CDR3 reads CASSPQGLNTEAFF. The CDR3 DNA reads TGTGCCAGCAGCCCACAGGGGCTGAACACTGAAGCTTTCTTT.

The V and J genes are TRBV5-5 and TRBJ2-3, with D maybe TRBD2 (5 bases). Germline V gene data show CDR1 as SGHKS and CDR2 as YYEKEE (reference sequence). V lost 6 bases to trimming and J lost 4 bases, with 15 bases between them. The CDR3 contains 14 residues. CDR3 residues: CASIQTTGADTQYF. Written as DNA, the CDR3 is TGTGCCAGCATCCAAACTACCGGGGCAGATACGCAGTATTTT.

CDR3 in amino acids: CASSEAVEKLFF. In DNA, the CDR3 is TGTGCCAGCAGTGAGGCAGTGGAAAAACTGTTTTTT. The genes are TRBV2 and TRBJ1-4; no reliable D call. In germline, CDR1 is SNHLY, CDR2 FYNNEI. Trimming took off 3 bases at V and 8 bases at J, with 7 bases between the two ends. There are 12 residues in the CDR3.

The V call is TRBV7-8, the J call TRBJ2-5, with D possibly TRBD2 on 5 matching bases. The germline gives CDR1 SGHVS, CDR2 FQNEAQ. V dropped 4 bases and J dropped 4 bases, with 7 bases sitting between them. The CDR3 has 12 residues. This chain's CDR3 is CASSSGGETQYF. The CDR3, as DNA: TGTGCCAGCAGCTCCGGAGGAGAGACCCAGTACTTC. The full variable domain, in which reference TRBV7-8 and TRBJ2-5 provide the parts outside the CDR3, is GAGVSQSPRYKVAKRGQDVALRCDPISGHVSLFWYQQALGQGPEFLTYFQNEAQLDKSGLPSDRFFAERPEGSVSTLKIQRTQQEDSAVYLCASSSGGETQYFGPGTRLLVL.

The chain carries TRBV7-2 and TRBJ1-2; TRBD1 matches at 7 bases. Looked up from germline, CDR1 is SGHTA and CDR2 is FQGNSA. The CDR3 has 15 amino acids. The junction had 11 bases not matched to a gene; V was cut back by 5 bases and J by 5 bases. The CDR3 region is CASSPRQGYSYGYTF. The CDR3 nucleotides are TGTGCCAGCAGCCCCCGACAGGGATATAGTTATGGCTACACCTTC.

The V gene is TRBV11-2, the J gene TRBJ2-1, with 10 positions matching TRBD2. The CDR3 totals 16 residues. The V segment lost 3 bases and the J segment 2 bases; nucleotides outside the gene matches: 4. The germline V gene has CDR1 SGHAT and CDR2 FQNNGV. CDR3 in amino acids: CASSFELAGTYNEQFF. The CDR3 DNA reads TGTGCCAGCAGCTTCGAACTAGCGGGAACCTACAATGAGCAGTTCTTC.

This clone was picked up one time. V gene TRBV18 combines with J gene TRBJ2-7; the match to TRBD1 covers 9 bases. This CDR3 has 16 residues. In germline, CDR1 is KGHSH, CDR2 LQKENI. Trimming removed 5 bases from V and 7 bases from J; junction bases left unmatched: 15. The CDR3 nucleotides are TGTGCCAGCTCATCCGGGACAGGGCTAAAGGGAATGGAGCAGTACTTC. Translating gives CASSSGTGLKGMEQYF.

This chain uses TRBV4-1 with TRBJ1-4, with D perhaps TRBD1 (6 bases). The germline CDR1 and CDR2 sequences are MGHRA and YSYEKL. With 4 bases removed from V and 14 bases from J, the gap between germline ends came to 11 bases. The CDR3 sequence is 11 residues long. The CDR3 sequence is CASSRAGHLFF. CDR3 nucleotides: TGCGCCAGCAGCCGAGCGGGACACCTGTTTTTT.

This chain uses TRBV19 with TRBJ1-5, with D tentatively TRBD1 (5 bases). This CDR3 is built from 14 residues. The germline gives CDR1 LNHDA, CDR2 SQIVND (reference sequence). The ends were cut back, 3 bases at V and 6 bases at J, with 12 bases in the middle. The CDR3 is CASSIRVSSQPQHF. CDR3 in DNA: TGTGCCAGTAGTATCAGGGTTAGTAGTCAGCCCCAGCATTTT.

The rearrangement joins TRBV30 to TRBJ1-3; 7 nucleotides line up with TRBD1. The CDR3 runs 14 residues. Germline trimming cut 5 bases from V and 4 bases from J; bases unmatched to any gene: 8. The V gene's germline CDR1 is GTSNPN and CDR2 SVGIG (reference sequence). CDR3 sequence: CAWADRAAGNTIYF. The CDR3, as DNA: TGTGCCTGGGCCGACAGGGCAGCAGGAAACACCATATATTTT.

This clone was seen a single time. The chain couples TRBV15 to TRBJ2-5; D is perhaps TRBD1 (6 bases). Germline V CDR1 and CDR2: LNHNV, YYDKDF (reference sequence). V gave up 6 bases and J gave up 4 bases, with 12 bases separating them. There are 13 residues in the CDR3. CDR3 in DNA: TGTGCCACCAGTTCAGGGGTGAGAGAGACCCAGTACTTC. This translates into CATSSGVRETQYF.

The rearrangement joins TRBV7-2 to TRBJ1-5; a weak D match, TRBD1 (5 bases). Germline-derived CDR1 and CDR2 are SGHTA and FQGNSA. This CDR3 spans 16 amino acids. V was pared by 1 base and J by 7 bases, with 17 bases between. CDR3 residues: CASSLGGPGVGQPQHF. In DNA, the CDR3 is TGTGCCAGCAGCTTAGGTGGTCCGGGGGTAGGACAGCCCCAGCATTTT.

This clone has only a few counts. The rearrangement links TRBV19 to TRBJ1-4; 10 nucleotides match TRBD1. The CDR3 consists of 14 residues. Germline assignment: CDR1 LNHDA and CDR2 SQIVND (reference sequence). After removal of 6 bases from V and 7 bases from J, the junction contained 5 bases not matched to a gene. The CDR3 is CASSPTGGFEKLFF. The DNA of the CDR3 is TGTGCCAGTAGCCCGACAGGGGGCTTTGAAAAACTGTTTTTT.

As concerns this clone: This sample includes further DNA sequences coding for the same CDR3. The chain recombines TRBV29-1 with TRBJ1-2; D might be TRBD1 (5 bases). The ends were cut back, 5 bases at V and 2 bases at J, with 12 bases in the middle. Per germline, CDR1 SQVTM and CDR2 ANQGSEA. The CDR3 contains 13 residues. As DNA, the CDR3 is TGCAGCGTTTTTGGCACAGGCAACTATGGCTACACCTTC. Translating gives CSVFGTGNYGYTF.